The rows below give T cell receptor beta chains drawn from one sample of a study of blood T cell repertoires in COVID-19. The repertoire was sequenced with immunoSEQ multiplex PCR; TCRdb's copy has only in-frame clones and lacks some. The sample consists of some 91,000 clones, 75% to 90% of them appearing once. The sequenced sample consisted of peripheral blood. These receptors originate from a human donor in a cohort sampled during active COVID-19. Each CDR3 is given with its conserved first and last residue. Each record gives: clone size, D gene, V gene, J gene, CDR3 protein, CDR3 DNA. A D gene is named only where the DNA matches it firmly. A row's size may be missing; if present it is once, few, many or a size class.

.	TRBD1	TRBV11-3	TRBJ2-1	CASSRRQGAIYEQFF	TGTGCCAGCAGCCGCCGACAGGGGGCGATTTATGAGCAGTTCTTC
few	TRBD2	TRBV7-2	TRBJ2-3	CASSLGPAGEGTQYF	TGTGCCAGCAGCCTAGGTCCGGCGGGAGAGGGTACGCAGTATTTT
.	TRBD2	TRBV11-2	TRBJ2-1	CASSLDKRYVTSGSYNEQFF	TGTGCCAGCAGCTTAGATAAGCGTTATGTGACTAGCGGGAGCTACAATGAGCAGTTCTTC
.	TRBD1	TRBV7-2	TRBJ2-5	CASSLLSGQGYGETQYF	TGTGCCAGCAGCTTACTTTCGGGACAGGGGTACGGAGAGACCCAGTACTTC
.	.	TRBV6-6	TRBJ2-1	CASSSDNYNEQFF	TGTGCCAGCAGTTCGGACAACTACAATGAGCAGTTCTTC
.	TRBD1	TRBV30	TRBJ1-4	CAWSMKPGQGHEKLFF	TGTGCCTGGAGTATGAAACCGGGACAGGGACATGAAAAACTGTTTTTT
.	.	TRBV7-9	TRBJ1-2	CASSPGGLGPWDGYTF	TGTGCCAGCAGCCCCGGGGGGCTGGGTCCCTGGGACGGCTACACCTTC
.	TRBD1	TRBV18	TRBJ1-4	CASSLRTGTNEKLFF	TGTGCCAGCTCACTACGGACAGGGACTAATGAAAAACTGTTTTTT
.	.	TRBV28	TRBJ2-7	CASRGAGPSYEQYF	TGTGCCAGCCGGGGTGCGGGTCCCTCCTACGAGCAGTACTTC
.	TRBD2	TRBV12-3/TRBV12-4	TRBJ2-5	CASRLAGEETQYF	TGTGCCAGCAGACTAGCGGGAGAAGAGACCCAGTACTTC
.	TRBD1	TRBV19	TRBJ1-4	CASSIGWTGELFF	TGTGCCAGTAGTATAGGGTGGACAGGAGAACTGTTTTTT
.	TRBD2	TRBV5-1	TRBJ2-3	CASSRGYGRDTDTQYF	TGCGCCAGCAGCCGTGGTTACGGGAGGGACACAGATACGCAGTATTTT
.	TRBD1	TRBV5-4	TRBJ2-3	CASSRDRGTDTQYF	TGTGCCAGCAGCCGTGACAGGGGCACAGATACGCAGTATTTT
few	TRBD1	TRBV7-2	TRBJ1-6	CASSQGADSPLHF	TGTGCCAGCAGCCAGGGGGCCGATTCACCCCTCCACTTT
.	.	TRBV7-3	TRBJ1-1	CASSPRRDTEAFF	TGTGCCAGCAGCCCCAGGAGGGACACTGAAGCTTTCTTT
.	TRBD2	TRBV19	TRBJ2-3	CASSMGTSGGRDTQYF	TGTGCCAGTAGTATGGGGACTAGCGGGGGTCGGGATACGCAGTATTTT
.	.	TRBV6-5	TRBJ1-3	CASSYSNSGNTIYF	TGTGCCAGCAGCTACAGCAACTCTGGAAACACCATATATTTT
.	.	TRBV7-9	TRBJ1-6	CASSVDSIGNSPLHF	TGTGCCAGCAGCGTGGACAGCATCGGTAATTCACCCCTCCACTTT
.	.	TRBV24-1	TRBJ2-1	CATSDGWERGSYNEQFF	TGTGCCACCAGTGATGGATGGGAAAGGGGTTCCTACAATGAGCAGTTCTTC
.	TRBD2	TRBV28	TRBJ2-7	CATLAGSPYEQYF	TGTGCCACGCTAGCGGGCAGCCCCTACGAGCAGTACTTC
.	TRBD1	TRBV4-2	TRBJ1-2	CASSQDTGTGDGYTF	TGTGCCAGCAGCCAAGACACCGGGACAGGGGATGGCTACACCTTC
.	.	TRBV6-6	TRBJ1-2	CASSYSTRGSYGYTF	TGTGCCAGCAGTTACTCCACCAGGGGTAGCTATGGCTACACCTTC
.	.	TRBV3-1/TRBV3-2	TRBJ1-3	CASREGQPLSGNTIYF	TGTGCCAGCAGGGAAGGACAGCCACTCTCTGGAAACACCATATATTTT
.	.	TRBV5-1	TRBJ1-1	CASSLWGDTEAFF	TGCGCCAGCAGCTTGTGGGGGGACACTGAAGCTTTCTTT
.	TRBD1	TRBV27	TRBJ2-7	CASSRTGFSYEQYF	TGTGCCAGCAGTCGGACAGGGTTCTCCTACGAGCAGTACTTC
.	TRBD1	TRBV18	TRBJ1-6	CASSQAQGAHSPLHF	TGTGCCAGCTCCCAAGCACAGGGGGCTCATTCACCCCTCCACTTT
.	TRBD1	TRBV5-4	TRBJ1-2	CASSRGTGKEVYGYTF	TGTGCCAGCAGCAGAGGGACAGGGAAGGAAGTATATGGCTACACCTTC
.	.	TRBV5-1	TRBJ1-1	CASSFSRRGITEAFF	TGCGCCAGCAGCTTCTCGCGCCGAGGGATCACTGAAGCTTTCTTT
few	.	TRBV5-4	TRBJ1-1	CASSPTPGGDTEAFF	TGTGCCAGCAGCCCAACACCGGGTGGTGACACTGAAGCTTTCTTT
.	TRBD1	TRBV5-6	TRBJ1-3	CASRRLADRATHGDF	TGTGCCAGCAGGCGCCTGGCGGACAGGGCGACCCACGGAGATTTT
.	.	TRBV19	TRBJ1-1	CASIPRTEMNTEAFF	TGTGCCAGTATTCCGAGGACAGAGATGAACACTGAAGCTTTCTTT
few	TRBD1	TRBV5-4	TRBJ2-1	CASSSGQGARNEQFF	TGTGCCAGCAGCTCTGGACAGGGGGCTCGAAATGAGCAGTTCTTC
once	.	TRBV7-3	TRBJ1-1	CASSLEHPGVTEAFF	TGTGCCAGCAGCTTAGAGCACCCCGGGGTCACTGAAGCTTTCTTT
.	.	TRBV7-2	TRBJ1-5	CASSRGGRDQPQHF	TGTGCCAGCAGCAGGGGGGGTCGGGATCAGCCCCAGCATTTT
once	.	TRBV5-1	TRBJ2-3	CASSPGAGGTDTQYF	TGCGCCAGCAGCCCGGGGGCAGGGGGGACAGATACGCAGTATTTT
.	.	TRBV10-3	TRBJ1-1	CAISPPGAGRRAFF	TGTGCCATCAGTCCCCCAGGGGCAGGCCGGAGAGCTTTCTTT
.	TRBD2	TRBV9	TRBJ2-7	CASSETGTSGVGQYF	TGTGCCAGCAGCGAGACCGGGACTAGCGGGGTGGGGCAGTACTTC
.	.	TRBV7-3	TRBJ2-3	CASSFSAGGDTQYF	TGTGCCAGCAGCTTTAGTGCAGGGGGGGATACGCAGTATTTT
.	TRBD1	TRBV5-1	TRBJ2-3	CASRPQGAGGDTQYF	TGCGCCAGCAGACCTCAGGGGGCTGGGGGAGATACGCAGTATTTT
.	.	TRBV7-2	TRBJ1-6	CASSIRGAGNSPLHF	TGTGCCAGCAGCATTAGGGGCGCCGGGAATTCACCCCTCCACTTT
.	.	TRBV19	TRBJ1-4	CASSKRQTNEKLFF	TGTGCCAGTAGTAAGCGGCAGACTAATGAAAAACTGTTTTTT
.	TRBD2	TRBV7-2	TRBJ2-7	CASSSRLAGHEQYF	TGTGCCAGCAGCTCCAGACTAGCGGGACACGAGCAGTACTTC